This T cell receptor (beta chain) was recovered during a study of blood T cell repertoires in COVID-19. The overall study: Some COVID-19 samples were acute and others convalescent; all came from the United States, Italy and Spain. T cells, B-cell-depleted T cells, or PBMCs provided the cDNA or gDNA that served as material.

Trimming removed 3 bases at V and 5 bases at J, with 20 bases between. Germline V gene lookup returns CDR1 SGHRS and CDR2 YFSETQ. This CDR3 spans 16 amino acids. Only in-frame clones appear in the TCRdb table, and some are missing; sequencing was by immunoSEQ multiplex PCR. This table has about 49,000 clones, more than 85% appearing once. The chain is built from TRBV5-1 and TRBJ1-2; possibly TRBD1 for D (6 bases). The receptor's source is a man aged 35 to 55 with active COVID-19. Material for sequencing was peripheral blood. CDR3 region: CASSSYYRASIYGYTF. CDR3 DNA sequence: TGCGCCAGCAGCTCCTACTACAGGGCTTCAATATATGGCTACACCTTC.